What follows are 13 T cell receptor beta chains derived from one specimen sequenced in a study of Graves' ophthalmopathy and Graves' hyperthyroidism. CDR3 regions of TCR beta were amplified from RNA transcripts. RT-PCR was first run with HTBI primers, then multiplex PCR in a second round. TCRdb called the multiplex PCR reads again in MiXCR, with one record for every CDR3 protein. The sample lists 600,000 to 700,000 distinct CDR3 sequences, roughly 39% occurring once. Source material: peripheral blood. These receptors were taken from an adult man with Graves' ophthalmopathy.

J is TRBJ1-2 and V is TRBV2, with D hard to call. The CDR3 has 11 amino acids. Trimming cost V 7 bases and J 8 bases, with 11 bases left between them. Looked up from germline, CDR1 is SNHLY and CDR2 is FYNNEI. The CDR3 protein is CASNLAGGYTF. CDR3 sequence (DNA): TGTGCCAGCAACCTAGCGGGAGGCTACACCTTC.

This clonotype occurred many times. Written as DNA, the CDR3 is TGTGCCACCAGCAGAGTAGTCCTCAGGGACAGCTATAGCAATCAGCCCCAGCATTTT. Its protein is CATSRVVLRDSYSNQPQHF. The V call is TRBV15, the J call TRBJ1-5, with 7 bases identical to TRBD1. The CDR3 contains 19 residues. V was clipped by 1 base and J by 0 bases; unmatched bases: 12. The germline CDR1 and CDR2 sequences are LNHNV and YYDKDF (reference sequence).

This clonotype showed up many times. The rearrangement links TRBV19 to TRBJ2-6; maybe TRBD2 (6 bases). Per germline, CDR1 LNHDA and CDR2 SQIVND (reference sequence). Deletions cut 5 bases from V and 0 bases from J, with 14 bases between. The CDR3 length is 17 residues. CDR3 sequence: CASSVQGEASGANVLTF. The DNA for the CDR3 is TGTGCCAGTAGTGTGCAAGGGGAGGCCTCTGGGGCCAACGTCCTGACTTTC.

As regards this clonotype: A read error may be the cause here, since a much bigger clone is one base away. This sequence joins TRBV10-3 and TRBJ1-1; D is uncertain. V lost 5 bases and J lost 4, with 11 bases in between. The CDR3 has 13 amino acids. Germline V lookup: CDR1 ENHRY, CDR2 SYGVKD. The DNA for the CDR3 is TGTGCCATCAGTTACTCGATGGGCACTGAAGCTTTCTTT. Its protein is CAISYSMGTEAFF.

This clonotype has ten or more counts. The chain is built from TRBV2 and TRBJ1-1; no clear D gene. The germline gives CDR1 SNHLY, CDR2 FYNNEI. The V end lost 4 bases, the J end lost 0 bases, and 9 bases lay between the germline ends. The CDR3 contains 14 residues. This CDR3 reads CASSGDTMNTEAFF. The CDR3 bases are TGTGCCAGCAGTGGCGACACTATGAACACTGAAGCTTTCTTT.

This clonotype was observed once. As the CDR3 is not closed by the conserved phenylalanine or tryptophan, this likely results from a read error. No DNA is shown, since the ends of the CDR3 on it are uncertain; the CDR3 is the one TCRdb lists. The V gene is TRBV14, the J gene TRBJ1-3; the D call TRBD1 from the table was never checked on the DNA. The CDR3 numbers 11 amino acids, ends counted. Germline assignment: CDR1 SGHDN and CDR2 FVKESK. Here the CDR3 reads CASSQGNRAIT.

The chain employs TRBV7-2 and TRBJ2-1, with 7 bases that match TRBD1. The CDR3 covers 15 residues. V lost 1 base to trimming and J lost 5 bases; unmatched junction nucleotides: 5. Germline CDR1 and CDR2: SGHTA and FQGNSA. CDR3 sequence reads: CASSLGGTVNNEQFF. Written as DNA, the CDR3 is TGTGCCAGCAGCTTAGGAGGGACAGTGAACAATGAGCAGTTCTTC.

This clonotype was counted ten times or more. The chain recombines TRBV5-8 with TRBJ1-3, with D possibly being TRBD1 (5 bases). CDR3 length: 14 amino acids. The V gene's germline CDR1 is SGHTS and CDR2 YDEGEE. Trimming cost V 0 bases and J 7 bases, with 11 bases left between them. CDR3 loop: CASSLGPGWNTIYF. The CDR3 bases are TGTGCCAGCAGCTTGGGGCCAGGGTGGAACACCATATATTTT.

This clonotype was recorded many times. Here the CDR3 DNA reads TGCGCCAGCAGCCAGGGACAGAAAGAGACCCAGTACTTC. Its translation: CASSQGQKETQYF. This chain joins TRBV5-1 and TRBJ2-5; TRBD1 aligns across 7 bases. Germline-derived CDR1 and CDR2 are SGHRS and YFSETQ. V lost 4 bases and J lost 3; bases outside the gene matches: 3. The CDR3 consists of 13 residues.

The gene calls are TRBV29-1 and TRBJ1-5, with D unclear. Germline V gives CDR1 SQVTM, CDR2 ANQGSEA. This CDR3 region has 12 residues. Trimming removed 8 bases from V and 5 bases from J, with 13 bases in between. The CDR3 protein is CSIFDGDQPQHF. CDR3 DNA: TGCAGCATTTTTGACGGGGATCAGCCCCAGCATTTT.

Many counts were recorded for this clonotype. Here the CDR3 DNA reads TGTGCCAGCAGCCGCCTCACAGGGAAACTGTTTTTT. Its protein is CASSRLTGKLFF. The gene calls are TRBV7-8 and TRBJ1-4; D perhaps matches TRBD1 (6 bases). Trimming stripped 5 bases from V and 11 bases from J, with 12 bases between. CDR3 length: 12 amino acids. Germline assignment: CDR1 SGHVS and CDR2 FQNEAQ.

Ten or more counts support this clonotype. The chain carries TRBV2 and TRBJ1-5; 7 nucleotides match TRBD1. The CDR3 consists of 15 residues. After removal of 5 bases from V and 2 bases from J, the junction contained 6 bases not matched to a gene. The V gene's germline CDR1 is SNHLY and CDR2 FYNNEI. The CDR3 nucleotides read TGTGCCAGCAGTCTCCAGGGGGAGGGCAATCAGCCCCAGCATTTT. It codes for CASSLQGEGNQPQHF.

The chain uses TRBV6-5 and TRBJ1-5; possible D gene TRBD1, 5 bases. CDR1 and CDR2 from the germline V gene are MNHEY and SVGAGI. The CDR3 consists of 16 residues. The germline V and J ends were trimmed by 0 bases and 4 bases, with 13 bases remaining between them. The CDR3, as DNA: TGTGCCAGCAGTTACTCCCGGGACCATATTAATCAGCCCCAGCATTTT. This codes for CASSYSRDHINQPQHF.